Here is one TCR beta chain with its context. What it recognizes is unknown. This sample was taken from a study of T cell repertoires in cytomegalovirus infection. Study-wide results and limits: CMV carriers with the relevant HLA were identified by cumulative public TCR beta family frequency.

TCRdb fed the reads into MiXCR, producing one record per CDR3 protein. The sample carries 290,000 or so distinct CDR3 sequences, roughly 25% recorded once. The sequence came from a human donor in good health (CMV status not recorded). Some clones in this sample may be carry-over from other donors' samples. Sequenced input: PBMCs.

This CDR3 is CASSYSALKTRYTF. CDR3 sequence (DNA): TGTGCCAGCAGTTACTCGGCATTAAAAACCCGCTACACCTTC. This chain uses TRBV6-5 with TRBJ1-2; D gene unclear. The length of the CDR3 is 14 residues. The germline V gene has CDR1 MNHEY and CDR2 SVGAGI. V was clipped by 0 bases and J by 9 bases, with 14 bases between them.